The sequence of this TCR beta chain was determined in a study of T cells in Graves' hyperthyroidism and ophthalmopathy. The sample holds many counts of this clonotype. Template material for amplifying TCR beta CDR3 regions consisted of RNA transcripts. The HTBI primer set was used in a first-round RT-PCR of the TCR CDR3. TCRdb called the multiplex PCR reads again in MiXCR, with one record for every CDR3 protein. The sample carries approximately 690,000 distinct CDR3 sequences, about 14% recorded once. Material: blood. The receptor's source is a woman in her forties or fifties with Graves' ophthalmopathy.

CDR3 amino acids: CATYPSSGRDRGNEQFF. Written as DNA, the CDR3 is TGTGCCACCTACCCGTCTAGCGGGAGGGACAGGGGCAATGAGCAGTTCTTC. The rearrangement joins TRBV10-3 to TRBJ2-1; 12 bases map to TRBD2. This CDR3 has 17 residues. The V segment lost 10 bases and the J segment 6 bases; nucleotides outside the gene matches: 16. In germline, CDR1 is ENHRY, CDR2 SYGVKD.